This T cell receptor (beta chain) appears in the sequencing data of a study of control samples from healthy donors and cancer patients. There are 18 residues in the CDR3. The trim removed 5 bases at V and 0 bases at J, leaving 13 bases unmatched. Per the germline V gene, CDR1 is LNHNV and CDR2 is YYDKDF (reference sequence). TCRdb's copy holds only in-frame clones and misses some; the assay was immunoSEQ multiplex PCR. The sample records about 82,000 clones, approximately 94% being singletons. The origin of this receptor is a woman aged 18-29 years in good health. The specimen sequenced was blood. This sequence joins TRBV15 and TRBJ2-7, with 10 bases lining up with TRBD2. CDR3 sequence: CATSRGLAALGPSYEQYF. CDR3 bases: TGTGCCACCAGCCGCGGACTAGCGGCGCTCGGGCCCTCCTACGAGCAGTACTTC.